This entry lists 10 T cell receptor beta chains sequenced from one sample in a study of CD8+CD57+ T cells in acquired aplastic anemia. Genomic DNA, serving as template, underwent TCR beta VDJ and CDR3 profiling. TCRdb called the reads again in MiXCR, with one record for every CDR3 protein. Seen here are 170,000 or so distinct CDR3 sequences, around 52% observed once, and the top ten hold 25% to 40%. Patients who underwent sequencing had shown CD8+CD57+ cell expansion by flow cytometry. What was sequenced was sorted CD4+, CD8+, or CD8+CD57+ T cells (not recorded which) from PBMCs. These receptors were obtained from a human donor with aplastic anemia.

At least ten counts were recorded for this clonotype. The chain combines TRBV24-1 with TRBJ2-6; TRBD1 aligns across 8 bases. The germline V gene has CDR1 KGHDR and CDR2 SFDVKD. The CDR3 runs 20 residues. With V trimmed by 9 bases and J by 0 bases, 18 bases remained unmatched. CDR3 amino acids: CATGARTGPARYSGANVLTF. CDR3 coding DNA: TGTGCCACCGGGGCCCGGACAGGGCCGGCCAGATACTCTGGGGCCAACGTCCTGACTTTC.

The chain recombines TRBV20-1 with TRBJ2-5, with a tentative D call TRBD1 (5 bases). This CDR3 spans 14 amino acids. The ends were cut back, 0 bases at V and 5 bases at J, with 13 bases in the middle. Germline-derived CDR1 and CDR2 are DFQATT and SNEGSKA (reference sequence). CDR3 residues: CSARDFVGRETQYF. DNA for the CDR3: TGCAGTGCTAGAGACTTTGTGGGGCGGGAGACCCAGTACTTC.

Remarks on this clonotype: A much larger clone sits a single nucleotide away, making a read error possible. V usage is TRBV4-1 and J usage is TRBJ2-3; D remains ambiguous. The germline V gene has CDR1 MGHRA and CDR2 YSYEKL. The CDR3 contains 14 residues. This CDR3 reads CASSQGLALDTRYF. CDR3 coding DNA: TGCGCCAGCAGCCAAGGTTTAGCCTTGGATACGCGGTATTTT.

This clonotype was counted only a few times. V is TRBV29-1 and J is TRBJ1-2; D is ambiguous. This CDR3 contains 13 residues. Trimming left V 4 bases short and J 5 bases short, with 14 bases between. The germline CDR1 and CDR2 sequences are SQVTM and ANQGSEA. CDR3 sequence (DNA): TGCAGCGTTGGCGGAACGGAGGGATATGGCTACACCTTC. Its translation is CSVGGTEGYGYTF.

The chain joins TRBV20-1 to TRBJ1-1; D not resolved. The CDR3 covers 14 residues. Germline CDR1 DFQATT, CDR2 SNEGSKA (reference sequence). Trimming left V 3 bases short and J 0 bases short, with 11 bases between. CDR3 bases: TGCAGTGCTAGGTCCACCAGAATGAACACTGAAGCTTTCTTT. It yields the protein CSARSTRMNTEAFF.

This clonotype appeared a few times. The chain joins TRBV10-3 to TRBJ2-3; D is undetermined. The CDR3 has 11 amino acids. The V and J ends lost 8 bases and 3 bases respectively, with 6 bases between them. Germline V gives CDR1 ENHRY, CDR2 SYGVKD. The CDR3: CAILGTDTQYF. The CDR3 DNA sequence: TGTGCCATCCTTGGGACAGATACGCAGTATTTT.

This clonotype was detected only a few times. This chain connects TRBV27 to TRBJ1-4; 10 bases match TRBD1. The CDR3 consists of 14 residues. The germline V gene encodes CDR1 MNHEY and CDR2 SMNVEV (reference sequence). The V and J ends lost 5 bases and 8 bases, in that order; junction bases with no gene match: 5. CDR3 nucleotides: TGTGCCAGCAGTGTGACAGGGGGCAGGGAAAAACTGTTTTTT. This sequence encodes CASSVTGGREKLFF.

This clonotype appeared many times. V and J are TRBV4-1 and TRBJ1-4; D unclear. Germline V CDR1 and CDR2: MGHRA, YSYEKL. V gave up 2 bases and J gave up 5 bases, with 12 bases separating them. This CDR3 comprises 15 residues. The CDR3 spells CASSQRDGVNEKLFF. The DNA of the CDR3 is TGCGCCAGCAGCCAAAGAGATGGGGTAAATGAAAAACTGTTTTTT.

As to this clonotype: This could be a read error, since a much larger clone is one nucleotide away. The gene calls are TRBV9 and TRBJ2-7; possibly TRBD2 for D (6 bases). The germline V gene encodes CDR1 SGDLS and CDR2 YYNGEE. The CDR3 sequence is 13 residues long. V was clipped by 4 bases and J by 2 bases, with 10 bases between them. CDR3 DNA: TGTGCCAGCAGCCTCGGGAGCGCCTACGAGCAGTACTTC. This sequence encodes CASSLGSAYEQYF. Complete variable domain (other parts from reference TRBV9 and TRBJ2-7): DSGVTQTPKHLITATGQRVTLRCSPRSGDLSVYWYQQSLDQGLQFLIQYYNGEERAKGNILERFSAQQFPDLHSELNLSSLELGDSALYFCASSLGSAYEQYFGPGTRLTVT.

This rearrangement joins TRBV6-5 to TRBJ1-1, with unresolved D. Germline V gene sequence: CDR1 MNHEY, CDR2 SVGAGI. The V and J ends lost 2 bases and 5 bases respectively, with 12 bases between them. This CDR3 is built from 14 residues. CDR3 sequence (DNA): TGTGCCAGCAGTTACAGGCCTAGTGGGACTGAAGCTTTCTTT. Its translation: CASSYRPSGTEAFF.